One sample yielded the 24 T cell receptor beta chains listed below, sequenced in a study of blood T cell repertoires in COVID-19. Using immunoSEQ multiplex PCR, the repertoire was profiled, and TCRdb retains in-frame clones only, with some absent. The table has about 210,000 clones, around 84% seen once. Sample: peripheral blood. All receptors come from a woman of 80 years or more with COVID-19, enrolled during active disease.

This clone is a singleton in its sample. The chain links TRBV4-3 to TRBJ2-3, with D tentatively TRBD2 (5 bases). Germline V gene lookup returns CDR1 LGHNA and CDR2 YSLEER. The length of the CDR3 is 15 residues. The V gene lost 5 bases and the J gene lost 0 bases, with 12 bases spanning the gap. The CDR3 here is CASSSSGLSTDTQYF. Written as DNA, the CDR3 is TGCGCCAGCAGCTCAAGCGGACTTAGCACAGATACGCAGTATTTT.

This chain links TRBV7-9 with TRBJ1-1; 7 bases line up with TRBD1. J gave up 7 bases and V 4 bases, and 15 bases lay outside the gene matches. The CDR3 has 16 amino acids. Looked up from germline, CDR1 is SEHNR and CDR2 is FQNEAQ (reference sequence). CDR3 loop: CASSSRSDRVRYEAFF. As DNA, the CDR3 is TGTGCCAGCAGCTCTCGAAGCGACAGGGTGAGGTATGAAGCTTTCTTT.

The J gene is TRBJ1-1, the V gene TRBV11-2; weak D call: TRBD1 (5 bases). The V gene's germline CDR1 is SGHAT and CDR2 FQNNGV. The CDR3 has 15 amino acids. Trimming took off 5 bases at V and 0 bases at J, with 13 bases between the two ends. CDR3 in DNA: TGTGCCAGCAGCGGGGGGGGGAAACTGAACACTGAAGCTTTCTTT. This translates into CASSGGGKLNTEAFF.

A note on this clone: An end of the junction does not agree with germline; a read error may underlie this. The chain joins TRBV5-1 to TRBJ2-3, with D unclear. Germline CDR1 SGHRS, CDR2 YFSETQ. The length of the CDR3 is 14 residues. CDR3 nucleotide sequence: TGCGCCAGCGGCTTGTTGAGCAGCACAGATACGCAGTATTTT. Protein product: CASGLLSSTDTQYF.

J is TRBJ1-4 and V is TRBV7-2; 10 bases match TRBD1. CDR3 length equals 15 residues. CDR1 and CDR2 from the germline V gene are SGHTA and FQGNSA. Trimming cost V 2 bases and J 7 bases; bases outside gene matches: 4. This chain's CDR3 is CASSLTGQGGEKLFF. The CDR3 DNA follows: TGTGCCAGCAGCTTAACCGGACAGGGGGGTGAAAAACTGTTTTTT.

J is TRBJ1-5 and V is TRBV15, with 9 bases that match TRBD1. The CDR3 totals 15 residues. Germline CDR1 LNHNV, CDR2 YYDKDF (reference sequence). Unmatched junction bases numbered 10, after V lost 7 bases and J lost 6 bases. CDR3 amino acids: CATTLTGTGFQPQHF. DNA for the CDR3: TGTGCCACCACGCTCACCGGGACAGGGTTTCAGCCCCAGCATTTT.

DNA for the CDR3: TGTGCAAGTCGCCCCAAGGGGGCGGGCACCGGGGAGCTGTTTTTT. It encodes CASRPKGAGTGELFF. The rearrangement joins TRBV12-2 to TRBJ2-2; the table calls TRBD1, which could not be checked here. TRBV12-2 is termed a pseudogene. CDR3 length: 15 amino acids.

The rearrangement joins TRBV9 to TRBJ2-3, with 7 positions matching TRBD1. The CDR3 is 15 residues long. Losses at the gene ends were 3 bases for V and 1 base for J; bases not matched to a gene: 5. Per germline, CDR1 SGDLS and CDR2 YYNGEE. DNA of the CDR3: TGTGCCAGCAGCGGCACAGGGGCAGGCACAGATACGCAGTATTTT. This gives the protein CASSGTGAGTDTQYF.

Here the CDR3 reads CASREETVNTGELFF. The DNA of the CDR3 is TGTGCCAGCAGAGAGGAGACGGTGAACACCGGGGAGCTGTTTTTT. This sequence joins TRBV2 and TRBJ2-2, with D uncertain. CDR3 size: 15 residues. Germline loops: CDR1 SNHLY, CDR2 FYNNEI. Deletions cut 6 bases from V and 1 base from J, with 12 bases between.

DNA for the CDR3: TGTGCCTGGAGTGATTTGGGAGGCAGGACCACCGGGGAGCTGTTTTTT. Protein: CAWSDLGGRTTGELFF. The rearrangement joins TRBV30 to TRBJ2-2, with D maybe TRBD2 (6 bases). Trimming stripped 1 base from V and 4 bases from J, with 16 bases between. Germline loops: CDR1 GTSNPN, CDR2 SVGIG (reference sequence). The CDR3 length is 16 residues.

The chain uses TRBV24-1 and TRBJ1-5, with D possibly matching TRBD1 (5 bases). There are 16 residues in the CDR3. Germline values: CDR1 KGHDR, CDR2 SFDVKD. Trimming stripped 0 bases from V and 6 bases from J, with 14 bases between. This CDR3 reads CATSDLGRVMVQPQHF. DNA for the CDR3: TGTGCCACCAGTGATTTGGGCAGGGTTATGGTTCAGCCCCAGCATTTT.

This clone was observed once. V usage is TRBV11-2 and J usage is TRBJ1-4; tentatively, D is TRBD1 (6 bases). The CDR3 totals 14 residues. V gave up 3 bases and J gave up 8 bases, with 13 bases separating them. From germline, CDR1 is SGHAT and CDR2 FQNNGV. Here the CDR3 DNA reads TGTGCCAGCAGCTTCGGCAGGGGAGGGGAAAAACTGTTTTTT. Its protein product is CASSFGRGGEKLFF.

The genes are TRBV19 and TRBJ1-1; perhaps TRBD1 as D (6 bases). Between the trimmed V and J ends, which lost 6 bases and 2 bases, there was a span of 13 bases. The germline V gene encodes CDR1 LNHDA and CDR2 SQIVND (reference sequence). The CDR3 runs to 14 residues. In DNA form, the CDR3 reads TGTGCCAGTAGGAAAAACAGGGACAACACTGAAGCTTTCTTT. Translated: CASRKNRDNTEAFF.

The chain couples TRBV19 to TRBJ2-3, with 11 bases aligning to TRBD2. The germline V gene encodes CDR1 LNHDA and CDR2 SQIVND (reference sequence). Trimming cost V 3 bases and J 11 bases; bases outside gene matches: 10. The length of the CDR3 is 15 residues. In nucleotides, the CDR3 is TGTGCCAGTAGTATTCTAGCGGGGGGACTCAGGCGGCAGTATTTT. Protein product: CASSILAGGLRRQYF.

On this clone: Other DNA sequences in the same sample also yield this CDR3. The V and J genes are TRBV27 and TRBJ1-1; 8 bases map to TRBD1. Trimming at V came to 2 bases and at J to 8 bases, leaving 10 bases not matched to a gene. CDR1 MNHEY and CDR2 SMNVEV come from the germline V gene (reference sequence). The CDR3 has 15 residues. CDR3 in amino acids: CASSLGQGRGAEAFF. The CDR3 DNA follows: TGTGCCAGCAGTTTAGGACAGGGAAGAGGGGCCGAAGCTTTCTTT.

The V call is TRBV6-5, the J call TRBJ1-1; TRBD1 might be the D (6 bases). Germline lookup yields CDR1 MNHEY and CDR2 SVGAGI. Deletions cut 5 bases from V and 5 bases from J, with 12 bases between. The CDR3 consists of 13 residues. The CDR3 DNA reads TGTGCCAGCAGTACAGGGTTAGGGACTGAAGCTTTCTTT. This translates into CASSTGLGTEAFF.

The chain couples TRBV28 to TRBJ1-2; D is unresolved. V lost 3 bases and J 8 bases, leaving 16 bases between the germline ends. The CDR3 spans 14 residues. Germline loops: CDR1 MDHEN, CDR2 SYDVKM. CDR3: CASSLAGPGLGYTF. CDR3 coding DNA: TGTGCCAGCAGTTTGGCGGGTCCCGGGTTAGGCTACACCTTC.

The chain employs TRBV6-5 and TRBJ1-1; TRBD1 matches at 8 bases. After removal of 0 bases from V and 1 base from J, the junction contained 1 base not matched to a gene. CDR1 MNHEY and CDR2 SVGAGI come from the germline V gene. This CDR3 has 15 amino acids. This CDR3 is CASSYSGTGNTEAFF. CDR3 nucleotide sequence: TGTGCCAGCAGTTACTCCGGGACAGGGAACACTGAAGCTTTCTTT.

V gene TRBV5-1 combines with J gene TRBJ1-1; unclear D gene. Germline assignment: CDR1 SGHRS and CDR2 YFSETQ. The V end lost 1 base, the J end lost 4 bases, and 8 bases lay between the germline ends. This CDR3 contains 13 residues. This CDR3 is CASSLFSGTEAFF. The CDR3 region has the DNA TGCGCCAGCAGCTTGTTTTCGGGCACTGAAGCTTTCTTT.

V gene TRBV7-8 combines with J gene TRBJ2-2, with TRBD1 as a possible D gene (5 bases). The CDR3 has 13 residues. Trimming cost V 1 base and J 7 bases, with 7 bases left between them. The germline CDR1 and CDR2 sequences are SGHVS and FQNEAQ. The CDR3: CASSLVQDGELFF. The CDR3 DNA sequence: TGTGCCAGCAGCTTAGTACAGGACGGGGAGCTGTTTTTT.

This chain joins TRBV7-2 and TRBJ2-1; 9 bases are shared with TRBD1. This CDR3 region has 16 residues. Germline CDR1 SGHTA, CDR2 FQGNSA. After removal of 3 bases from V and 5 bases from J, the junction contained 8 bases not matched to a gene. The CDR3 loop is CASSLAGTGIDNEQFF. The CDR3 DNA reads TGTGCCAGCAGCTTGGCCGGGACAGGGATCGACAATGAGCAGTTCTTC.

This clone was counted a few times. The gene calls are TRBV30 and TRBJ1-6, with a tentative D call TRBD1 (5 bases). CDR1 is GTSNPN, CDR2 SVGIG, per germline (reference sequence). This CDR3 has 12 amino acids. V shed 0 bases and J shed 13 bases, with 10 bases lying between them. The CDR3 nucleotides read TGTGCCTGGAGTGTAGACAGTCCTCCCCTCCACTTT. Protein: CAWSVDSPPLHF.

The chain joins TRBV7-3 to TRBJ2-3, with 10 bases fitting TRBD1. The CDR3 extends over 16 amino acids. Germline V gene data show CDR1 as SGHTA and CDR2 as FQGTGA. V gave up 5 bases and J gave up 0 bases; unmatched junction bases: 5. CDR3 region: CASSATGGKSTDTQYF. CDR3 coding DNA: TGTGCCAGCAGCGCGACAGGGGGCAAAAGCACAGATACGCAGTATTTT.

This chain joins TRBV7-6 and TRBJ1-1, with D perhaps matching TRBD1 (5 bases). The CDR3 loop spans 18 amino acids. Germline V gene data show CDR1 as SGHVS and CDR2 as FNYEAQ. V was cut by 3 bases and J by 0 bases, with 20 bases left in between. The CDR3 loop is CASSFTQWTTSMNTEAFF. In nucleotides, the CDR3 is TGTGCCAGCAGCTTTACCCAGTGGACAACCTCGATGAACACTGAAGCTTTCTTT. Based on the CDR3 plus reference TRBV7-6 and TRBJ1-1, the full variable domain is GAGVSQSPRYKVTKRGQDVALRCDPISGHVSLYWYRQALGQGPEFLTYFNYEAQQDKSGLPNDRFSAERPEGSISTLTIQRTEQRDSAMYRCASSFTQWTTSMNTEAFFGQGTRLTVV.